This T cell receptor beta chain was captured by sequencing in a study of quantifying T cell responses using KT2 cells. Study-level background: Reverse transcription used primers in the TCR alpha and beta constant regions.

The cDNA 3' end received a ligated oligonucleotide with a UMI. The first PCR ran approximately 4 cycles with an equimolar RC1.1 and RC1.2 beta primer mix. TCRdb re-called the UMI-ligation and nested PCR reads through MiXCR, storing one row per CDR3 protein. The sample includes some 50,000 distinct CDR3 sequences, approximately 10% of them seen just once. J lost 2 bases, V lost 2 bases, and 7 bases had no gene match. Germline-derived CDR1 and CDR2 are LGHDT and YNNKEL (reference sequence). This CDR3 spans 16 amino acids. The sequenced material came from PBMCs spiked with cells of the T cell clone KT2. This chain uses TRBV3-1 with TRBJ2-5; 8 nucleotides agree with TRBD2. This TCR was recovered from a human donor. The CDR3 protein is CASSQSHGGGQETQYF. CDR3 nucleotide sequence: TGTGCCAGCAGCCAATCCCACGGCGGGGGGCAAGAGACCCAGTACTTC.